The rows below give T cell receptor beta chains drawn from one sample of a study of T-cell memory formation after mild COVID-19. MiXCR, applied by TCRdb to the 5' RACE reads, yields one record per CDR3 protein. The top ten hold 25% to 35% of the sample, which has around 90,000 distinct CDR3 sequences, about 12% seen once. Sequenced input: PBMCs or a T cell subset sorted from them (not recorded which). These receptors were taken from an adult woman who had mild COVID-19 (a few samples of this study predate the infection). Cell type and time point are not known. Each CDR3 is given with its conserved first and last residue. A D gene is named only where the DNA matches it firmly. Size is omitted from some rows. Given values are once, few, many or a class for expanded clones.

v_gene,d_gene,j_gene,abundance,CDR3aa,CDR3nt
TRBV5-6,-,TRBJ2-7,many,CASSLGSYGYEQYF,TGTGCCAGCAGCTTGGGCTCATACGGGTACGAGCAGTACTTC
TRBV19,-,TRBJ1-1,few,CASSTGTLNTEAFF,TGTGCCAGTAGTACCGGGACTTTGAACACTGAAGCTTTCTTT
TRBV7-6,-,TRBJ1-4,many,CASSATGYATNEKLFF,TGTGCCAGCAGCGCAACAGGGTACGCAACTAATGAAAAACTGTTTTTT
TRBV20-1,TRBD2,TRBJ2-7,few,CSALIGLAGVYEQYF,TGCAGTGCTCTCATCGGACTAGCGGGGGTGTACGAGCAGTACTTC
TRBV19,TRBD2,TRBJ2-3,-,CASSSAGDTDTQYF,TGTGCCAGTAGTTCAGCGGGGGACACAGATACGCAGTATTTT
TRBV7-2,-,TRBJ2-1,-,CASSLGRHNEQFF,TGTGCCAGCAGCTTAGGTAGGCACAATGAGCAGTTCTTC
TRBV12-3/TRBV12-4,TRBD2,TRBJ2-3,-,CASSFRDSGSTDTQYF,TGTGCCAGCAGTTTCAGAGATAGCGGGAGCACAGATACGCAGTATTTT
TRBV7-9,TRBD1,TRBJ2-7,few,CASSSATGLDEQYF,TGTGCCAGCAGCTCCGCGACAGGGTTAGACGAGCAGTACTTC
TRBV7-2,-,TRBJ2-1,many,CASSLAYASVEQFF,TGTGCCAGCAGCTTAGCGTACGCTAGCGTCGAGCAGTTCTTC
TRBV24-1,-,TRBJ2-1,many,CATSDFSEQFF,TGTGCCACCAGTGATTTTAGTGAGCAGTTCTTC
TRBV13,TRBD1,TRBJ1-6,-,CASSFGTGSNSPLHF,TGTGCCAGCAGCTTCGGGACAGGGAGTAATTCACCCCTCCACTTT
TRBV6-2/TRBV6-3,TRBD2,TRBJ2-3,-,CASRRLAGDTQYF,TGTGCCAGCAGGAGACTAGCAGGGGATACGCAGTATTTT
TRBV12-3/TRBV12-4,TRBD1,TRBJ2-1,-,CASSLSGDRGNEQFF,TGTGCCAGCAGTCTATCCGGGGACAGGGGGAATGAGCAGTTCTTC
TRBV6-5,-,TRBJ1-2,few,CASSFSGDYGYTF,TGTGCCAGCAGTTTTTCAGGGGACTATGGCTACACCTTC
TRBV7-9,-,TRBJ2-5,few,CASSSEGGLWETQYF,TGTGCCAGCAGCTCCGAGGGGGGCCTCTGGGAGACCCAGTACTTC
TRBV9,TRBD1,TRBJ2-1,-,CASSRPGQGVTTSYNEQFF,TGTGCCAGCTCCCGACCGGGACAGGGTGTGACAACTTCCTACAATGAGCAGTTCTTC
TRBV7-3,TRBD1,TRBJ2-7,few,CASSPGMTGAYEQYF,TGTGCCAGCAGCCCCGGCATGACAGGGGCCTACGAGCAGTACTTC
TRBV15,-,TRBJ2-6,many,CATSRDHSGANVLTF,TGTGCCACCAGCAGAGACCACTCTGGGGCCAACGTCCTGACTTTC
TRBV20-1,-,TRBJ2-7,-,CSARDPAGTYEQYF,TGCAGTGCTAGAGACCCAGCGGGTACCTACGAGCAGTACTTC
TRBV9,-,TRBJ2-7,few,CASSVAFTDEQYF,TGTGCCAGCAGCGTAGCTTTCACGGACGAGCAGTACTTC
TRBV11-2,-,TRBJ2-5,few,CASSLAAGTLETQYF,TGTGCCAGCAGCTTAGCAGCCGGGACACTGGAGACCCAGTACTTC
TRBV12-3/TRBV12-4,TRBD1,TRBJ2-5,-,CASSLGTGGQETQYF,TGTGCCAGCAGTTTAGGCACAGGGGGCCAAGAGACCCAGTACTTC